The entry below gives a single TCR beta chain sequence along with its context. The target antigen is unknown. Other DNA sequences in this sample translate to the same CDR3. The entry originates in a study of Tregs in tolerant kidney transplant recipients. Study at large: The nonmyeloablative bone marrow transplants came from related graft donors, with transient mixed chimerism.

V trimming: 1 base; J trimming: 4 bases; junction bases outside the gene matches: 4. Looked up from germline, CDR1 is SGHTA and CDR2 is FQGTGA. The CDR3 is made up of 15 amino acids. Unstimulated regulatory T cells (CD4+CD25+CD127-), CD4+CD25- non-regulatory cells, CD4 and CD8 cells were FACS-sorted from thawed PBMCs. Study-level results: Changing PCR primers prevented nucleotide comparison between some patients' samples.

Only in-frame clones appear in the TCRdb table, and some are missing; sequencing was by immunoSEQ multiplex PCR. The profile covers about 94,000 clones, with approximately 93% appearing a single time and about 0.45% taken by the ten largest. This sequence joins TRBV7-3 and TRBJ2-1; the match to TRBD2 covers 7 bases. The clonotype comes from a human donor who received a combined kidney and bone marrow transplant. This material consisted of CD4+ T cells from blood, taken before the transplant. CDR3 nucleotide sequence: TGTGCCAGCAGCTTAAGGCCTAGCGGATACAATGAGCAGTTCTTC. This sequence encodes CASSLRPSGYNEQFF.